The TCR beta chain described here comes from a study of blood T cell repertoires in COVID-19. Overall study: Sites across the United States, Italy and Spain contributed samples from acute and convalescent COVID-19. The cDNA or gDNA used as material had been derived from T cells, B-cell-depleted T cells, or PBMCs.

As processed by the authors: Estimated nucleated cell counts came from reference gene primer amplification. Here immunoSEQ multiplex PCR was the method, and the copy in TCRdb shows in-frame clones only, minus some. V and J calls plus clone size are reproduced from that table; the DNA served to infer D and trimming. Seen here are about 200,000 clones, over 80% observed once, and the top ten hold approximately 5%. J was trimmed by 3 bases and V by 2 bases; bases with no gene match: 4. The germline V gene has CDR1 SGHRS and CDR2 YFSETQ. The CDR3 extends over 14 amino acids. The chain is built from TRBV5-1 and TRBJ2-7, with 8 bases fitting TRBD2. Specimen: peripheral blood. The sequence was collected from a human donor in a cohort sampled during active COVID-19. As DNA, the CDR3 is TGCGCCAGCAGCTTACCGGGAGGGATCTACGAGCAGTACTTC. This translates into CASSLPGGIYEQYF.